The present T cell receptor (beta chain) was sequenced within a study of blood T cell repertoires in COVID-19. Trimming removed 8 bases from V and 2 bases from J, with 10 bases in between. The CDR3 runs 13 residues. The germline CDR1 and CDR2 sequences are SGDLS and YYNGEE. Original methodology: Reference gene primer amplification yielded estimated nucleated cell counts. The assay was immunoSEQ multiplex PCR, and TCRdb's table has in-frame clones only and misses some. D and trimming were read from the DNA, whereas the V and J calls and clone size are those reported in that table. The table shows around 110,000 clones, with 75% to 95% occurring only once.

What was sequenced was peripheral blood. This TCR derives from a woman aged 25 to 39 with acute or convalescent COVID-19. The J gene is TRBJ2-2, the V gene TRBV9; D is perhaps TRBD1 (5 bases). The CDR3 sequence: CASRQTNTGELFF. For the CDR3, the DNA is TGTGCCAGTCGACAGACAAACACCGGGGAGCTGTTTTTT.